Listed below are T cell receptor beta chains from one sample, sequenced in a study of blood T cell repertoires in COVID-19. Generated by immunoSEQ multiplex PCR, the TCRdb table keeps only in-frame clones and is missing some. The sample holds tens of thousands of clones, 90% to 95% seen once. The sample taken for sequencing was peripheral blood. The receptors originated from a man between 60 and 75 years old with acute or convalescent COVID-19. Both conserved end residues are part of each CDR3. Each record gives: D gene, J gene, V gene, clone size, CDR3 DNA, CDR3 protein. A D gene is named only where the DNA matches it firmly. Size is stated for part of the rows, as once, few or many counts, or as a class when the clone is expanded.

TRBD1 | TRBJ1-2 | TRBV24-1 | - | TGTGCCACCAGTGACCCGGACAGGGGGCAGGTTGGCTACACCTTC | CATSDPDRGQVGYTF
- | TRBJ2-5 | TRBV20-1 | - | TGCAGTGCTAGGGACAGACAGACCCAGTACTTC | CSARDRQTQYF
TRBD2 | TRBJ2-2 | TRBV4-3 | - | TGCGCCAGCAGCCAAGAGCTAGCGGGGAACACCGGGGAGCTGTTTTTT | CASSQELAGNTGELFF
- | TRBJ1-1 | TRBV25-1 | - | TGTGCCAGCAGAACCCTTCTGCGAGCTTTCTTT | CASRTLLRAFF
- | TRBJ1-5 | TRBV19 | - | TGTGCCAGTAGTGGACGGGAGGGACACCAGCCCCAGCATTTT | CASSGREGHQPQHF
- | TRBJ1-2 | TRBV28 | once | TGTGCCAGCAGCCAAAGTGGCGGCAGAGCTAACTATGGCTACACCTTC | CASSQSGGRANYGYTF
- | TRBJ2-3 | TRBV7-9 | - | TGTGCCAGCAGCACACACGACAAAAGCACAGATACGCAGTATTTT | CASSTHDKSTDTQYF
- | TRBJ2-7 | TRBV2 | - | TGTGCCAGCAGTGAAACCCTGCTCAAGAGTCACGAGCAGTACTTC | CASSETLLKSHEQYF
TRBD1 | TRBJ1-1 | TRBV19 | - | TGTGCCAGTAGTCCGAGGACAGGCGTGAACACTGAAGCTTTCTTT | CASSPRTGVNTEAFF
TRBD1 | TRBJ1-6 | TRBV2 | - | TGTGCCAGCAGTCCTATGACAGGGGATAATTCACCCCTCCACTTT | CASSPMTGDNSPLHF
TRBD2 | TRBJ2-4 | TRBV13 | - | TGTGCCAGCAGCTTAGGTGGGCAGGGAGGGAGAAACATTCAGTACTTC | CASSLGGQGGRNIQYF
TRBD2 | TRBJ2-1 | TRBV6-2/TRBV6-3 | - | TGTGCCAGCAGCGAACTAGCGGGAGTCTACAATGAGCAGTTCTTC | CASSELAGVYNEQFF
- | TRBJ1-2 | TRBV27 | - | TGTGCCAGCAGTTCCGACAGGTCGCCCACTAACTATGGCTACACCTTC | CASSSDRSPTNYGYTF
TRBD2 | TRBJ2-7 | TRBV5-6 | - | TGTGCCAGCAGCTTGATTAGCGGGAGTGAACTCTACGAGCAGTACTTC | CASSLISGSELYEQYF
- | TRBJ2-3 | TRBV6-2/TRBV6-3 | - | TGTGCCAGCAGTTCCATTGGGGACTCCACAGATACGCAGTATTTT | CASSSIGDSTDTQYF
- | TRBJ2-5 | TRBV9 | once | TGTGCCAGCAGCGGGACACAAGAGACCCAGTACTTC | CASSGTQETQYF
TRBD2 | TRBJ2-7 | TRBV5-1 | - | TGCGCCAGCAGCTTGTCGACTAGCGGGAGCGAGCAGTACTTC | CASSLSTSGSEQYF
TRBD2 | TRBJ2-1 | TRBV7-3 | once | TGTGCCAGCAGCTTAAATGGGCTAGCGGGAGGGTTGTACAATGAGCAGTTCTTC | CASSLNGLAGGLYNEQFF
- | TRBJ2-5 | TRBV11-3 | few | TGTGCCAGCAGCTTAGATCGAGGCCACGCAACTTATCAAGAGACCCAGTACTTC | CASSLDRGHATYQETQYF
- | TRBJ1-2 | TRBV24-1 | once | TGTGCCACCAGTGATCCCCGGAGGGGCTCCTTGGGTTGGACCTTC | CATSDPRRGSLGWTF
TRBD2 | TRBJ2-7 | TRBV4-1 | - | TGCGCCAGCAGTCGTCCGGGACTAGCTCAAACCTACGAGCAGTACTTC | CASSRPGLAQTYEQYF
TRBD1 | TRBJ2-2 | TRBV5-1 | - | TGCGCCAGCAACATCGGACAGGGGCGGGTCACCGGGGAGCTGTTTTTT | CASNIGQGRVTGELFF
- | TRBJ1-2 | TRBV4-2 | - | TGTGCCAGCAGCTCGCGCCGGGACTCTCTTGAGGTAAGGTATGGCTACACCTTC | CASSSRRDSLEVRYGYTF
- | TRBJ1-5 | TRBV28 | - | TGTGCCAGCAGTTTAGTAGGCGGGGGGGGATTATCGACCCAGCCCCAGCATTTT | CASSLVGGGGLSTQPQHF
- | TRBJ2-1 | TRBV7-2 | - | TGTGCCAGCAGCTTAGCGGCTAGCTCCTACAATGAGCAGTTCTTC | CASSLAASSYNEQFF
- | TRBJ2-3 | TRBV21-1 | - | TGTGCCAGCAGCTACCAACCAGGGTCCGCTAGCGGGAGAGCCTACCGGTCTGCAGATACGCAGTATTTT | CASSYQPGSASGRAYRSADTQYF
- | TRBJ2-1 | TRBV29-1 | - | TGCAGCGTTCTGGACTACCTCTCCTACAATGAGCAGTTCTTC | CSVLDYLSYNEQFF
- | TRBJ2-1 | TRBV28 | - | TGTTTGTCCCTCGGGATCAACAATGAGCAGTTCTTC | CLSLGINNEQFF
- | TRBJ2-7 | TRBV7-8 | - | TGTGCCAGCAGCTTAGCTAGCAGTTACTCCGAGCAGTACTTC | CASSLASSYSEQYF
TRBD2 | TRBJ2-1 | TRBV7-2 | - | TGTGCCAGCAGCTTGGGACTAGCGGAGTACAATGAGCAGTTCTTC | CASSLGLAEYNEQFF
TRBD2 | TRBJ2-3 | TRBV11-2 | - | TGTGCCAGCAGCCCCCGACTAGCGGGAGTGGGGTTGAGAGATACGCAGTATTTT | CASSPRLAGVGLRDTQYF
TRBD1 | TRBJ2-1 | TRBV9 | - | TGTGCCAGCAGCGTAGGGACAGGGATCTCAAATGAGCAGTTCTTC | CASSVGTGISNEQFF
TRBD1 | TRBJ2-1 | TRBV19 | - | TGTGCCAGTAGTATAGAACAGGGGCTAAACAATGAGCAGTTCTTC | CASSIEQGLNNEQFF
TRBD2 | TRBJ2-7 | TRBV19 | - | TGTGCCAGTAGCAGCGGGACTCAAGGTCGGGGCGCCGAGCAGTACTTC | CASSSGTQGRGAEQYF
- | TRBJ2-7 | TRBV12-1 | - | TGTGCCAGCAGCCCACGGGAGGGATCACTATCCTACGAGCAGTACTTC | CASSPREGSLSYEQYF
TRBD2 | TRBJ2-1 | TRBV6-6 | - | TGTGCCAGCAGTTACTCCGCTAGCGGGGGGAATAATGAGCAGTTCTTC | CASSYSASGGNNEQFF
TRBD2 | TRBJ2-5 | TRBV28 | once | TGTGCCAGCACGTGGGGACTAGCGGGAGCAGAGACCCAGTACTTC | CASTWGLAGAETQYF
- | TRBJ2-7 | TRBV6-2/TRBV6-3 | - | TGTGCCAGCAGTTACGCCCAACCGCGAAACTACGAGCAGTACTTC | CASSYAQPRNYEQYF
TRBD2 | TRBJ2-7 | TRBV27 | - | TGTGCCAGCAGTCCGGCACTAGCGGGACCCTACGAGCAGTACTTC | CASSPALAGPYEQYF
- | TRBJ2-7 | TRBV5-5 | - | TGTGCCAGCAGCTCGGGTTCGGGACTTTCCCTCGAGCAGTACTTC | CASSSGSGLSLEQYF
TRBD1 | TRBJ1-1 | TRBV29-1 | - | TGCAGCGTTGAAGCCCCCCCTCTCCGGGACAGGGGTTCGCGGGGAGCTTTCTTT | CSVEAPPLRDRGSRGAFF
TRBD2 | TRBJ2-4 | TRBV18 | once | TGTGCCAGCTCACCATGGACTAGCGGACTAGCCAAAAACATTCAGTACTTC | CASSPWTSGLAKNIQYF
- | TRBJ1-4 | TRBV18 | - | TGTGCCAGCTCGGAAGGGGCGGGAGGTGAAAAACTGTTTTTT | CASSEGAGGEKLFF
- | TRBJ2-7 | TRBV7-8 | - | TGTGCCAGCAGTCCAGGGCAGGGTCCCTCCTACGAGCAGTACTTC | CASSPGQGPSYEQYF
- | TRBJ2-7 | TRBV27 | - | TGTGCCAGCAGTTCTAGAACAGCTACTAGCCAGCAGTACTTC | CASSSRTATSQQYF
- | TRBJ2-1 | TRBV24-1 | - | TGTGCCACCAGTGCCAGGGGGCAGTCGGGAGGGCAGTTCTTC | CATSARGQSGGQFF
- | TRBJ1-5 | TRBV19 | - | TGTGCCAGTAGTGGGGGGGCAGGGAGTCCCGATCAGCCCCAGCATTTT | CASSGGAGSPDQPQHF
TRBD1 | TRBJ1-3 | TRBV7-8 | - | TGTGCCAGCAGCCTCGGACAGGGGGGAAACACCATATATTTT | CASSLGQGGNTIYF
- | TRBJ2-1 | TRBV30 | - | TGTGCCTGGAGTCTCGGGAGTTCTAGTGAGCAGTTCTTC | CAWSLGSSSEQFF
- | TRBJ1-5 | TRBV28 | - | TGTGCCAGCAGTTTAGGGGGGAGCAATCAGCCCCAGCATTTT | CASSLGGSNQPQHF
- | TRBJ1-1 | TRBV30 | - | TGTGCCTGGGGGTGGGGGGGAGGCACTGAAGCTTTCTTT | CAWGWGGGTEAFF